This T cell receptor (beta chain) was observed in a study of Graves' ophthalmopathy and Graves' hyperthyroidism. About this clonotype itself: At one boundary the junction diverges from the germline segment, which might be a read error.

The CDR3 has 9 residues. Germline V gene data show CDR1 as SGHTA and CDR2 as FQGTGA. Lactation, pregnancy, uncontrolled infections and other autoimmune diseases were all grounds for excluding patients. The study amplified TCR beta CDR3 regions using RNA transcripts. HTBI-primed RT-PCR formed the first round, and a multiplex PCR formed the second. TCRdb redid the calling of the multiplex PCR reads with MiXCR, one entry per CDR3 protein. The sample consists of about 500,000 distinct CDR3 sequences, approximately 35% of them appearing once. This sequence joins TRBV7-3 and TRBJ1-4, with D unresolved. This TCR was sampled from an adult man with Graves' hyperthyroidism. The sequenced sample consisted of peripheral blood or thyroid tissue (not recorded which). CDR3 bases: TGTGCCAGCAGCCCGGGCAACCTCTTT. Translated: CASSPGNLF.